A single sample gave rise to the 13 T cell receptor beta chains below, sequenced in a study of technical replicates of blood from a few donors. The repertoire was sequenced with immunoSEQ multiplex PCR; TCRdb's copy has only in-frame clones and lacks some. The repertoire includes about 81,000 clones, about 81% of them detected once, and nearly 4% sits in the top ten. Specimen: PBMCs. The receptor source for this set is a human donor in good health. Some clones in this sample may be carry-over from other donors' samples.

V and J are TRBV29-1 and TRBJ2-7; possibly TRBD2 for D (5 bases). Trimming left V 7 bases short and J 1 base short, with 8 bases between. Germline V gene sequence: CDR1 SQVTM, CDR2 ANQGSEA. The length of the CDR3 is 11 residues. The DNA of the CDR3 is TGCAGCGCCCGAGGGTCCTACGAGCAGTACTTC. This sequence encodes CSARGSYEQYF.

V and J are TRBV11-2 and TRBJ1-2, with no clear D. Germline-derived CDR1 and CDR2 are SGHAT and FQNNGV. This CDR3 has 13 residues. V was clipped by 5 bases and J by 4 bases, with 11 bases between them. The CDR3 nucleotides are TGTGCCAGCAGCCCTGATTTACTCTATGGCTACACCTTC. Amino acid sequence: CASSPDLLYGYTF.

The chain is built from TRBV5-6 and TRBJ1-6; possible D gene TRBD1, 5 bases. The V gene lost 5 bases and the J gene lost 11 bases, with 14 bases spanning the gap. CDR1 and CDR2 (germline): SGHDT, YYEEEE. The CDR3 runs to 13 residues. CDR3 coding DNA: TGTGCCAGCAGGCCCACTTCGGGGGCACCCCTCCACTTT. Residues: CASRPTSGAPLHF.

V usage is TRBV5-1 and J usage is TRBJ1-2; no clear D. Germline lookup yields CDR1 SGHRS and CDR2 YFSETQ. The CDR3 covers 10 residues. Trimming removed 2 bases at V and 8 bases at J, with 4 bases between. The CDR3 bases are TGCGCCAGCAGCTTATTAGGCTACACCTTC. As protein: CASSLLGYTF.

This chain connects TRBV7-3 to TRBJ1-1; 7 bases are shared with TRBD1. Germline V gives CDR1 SGHTA, CDR2 FQGTGA. The CDR3 sequence is 15 residues long. V shed 5 bases and J 1 base; nucleotides not matched to a gene: 7. The CDR3 coding sequence is TGTGCCAGCAGCCCAGAGGGGACAGCGAACACTGAAGCTTTCTTT. As protein: CASSPEGTANTEAFF.

The chain uses TRBV9 and TRBJ2-5; D is uncertain. The CDR3 runs 13 residues. The V end lost 2 bases, the J end lost 2 bases, and 7 bases lay between the germline ends. Germline V gene sequence: CDR1 SGDLS, CDR2 YYNGEE. The CDR3 DNA sequence: TGTGCCAGCAGCGTTGGGCAGCAAGAGACCCAGTACTTC. Translation: CASSVGQQETQYF.

The rearrangement joins TRBV7-3 to TRBJ2-2; TRBD1 aligns across 7 bases. CDR1 SGHTA and CDR2 FQGTGA come from the germline V gene. The CDR3 covers 14 residues. Trimming removed 2 bases from V and 6 bases from J; junction bases left unmatched: 3. This CDR3 reads CASSLEGAAGELFF. The CDR3 DNA is TGTGCCAGCAGCTTAGAGGGGGCGGCCGGGGAGCTGTTTTTT.

The chain employs TRBV9 and TRBJ1-2, with TRBD1 identical over 7 bases. CDR1 SGDLS and CDR2 YYNGEE come from the germline V gene. The V and J ends lost 3 bases and 4 bases, in that order; junction bases with no gene match: 6. The CDR3 runs to 14 residues. The CDR3 sequence: CASSGPGTAYGYTF. CDR3 nucleotide sequence: TGTGCCAGCAGCGGACCCGGGACAGCCTATGGCTACACCTTC.

This clone was picked up one time. The gene calls are TRBV4-3 and TRBJ2-1; the match to TRBD2 covers 9 bases. The ends lost 3 bases at V and 4 bases at J; junction bases unmatched: 10. CDR3 size: 17 residues. The germline gives CDR1 LGHNA, CDR2 YSLEER. In DNA, the CDR3 is TGCGCCAGCAGCCAGGAGGGCGGGGGGGAACCTTACAATGAGCAGTTCTTC. It is translated as CASSQEGGGEPYNEQFF.

The chain combines TRBV7-9 with TRBJ2-5; TRBD2 agrees at 10 bases. Germline V gene sequence: CDR1 SEHNR, CDR2 FQNEAQ (reference sequence). Trimming took 5 bases from V and 4 from J; bases not matched to a gene: 13. The CDR3 length is 17 residues. The CDR3 DNA follows: TGTGCCAGCAGCAGAGAGGAGGCAGCGGGAGGGCGAGAGACCCAGTACTTC. This encodes CASSREEAAGGRETQYF.

The V gene is TRBV30, the J gene TRBJ2-5, with 8 bases lining up with TRBD1. V was pared by 7 bases and J by 2 bases, with 6 bases of the junction left unmatched. CDR3 length equals 13 residues. In germline, CDR1 is GTSNPN, CDR2 SVGIG (reference sequence). DNA of the CDR3: TGTGCCTCCACAGGACAGGGTCAAGAGACCCAGTACTTC. Protein: CASTGQGQETQYF.

This sequence joins TRBV19 and TRBJ1-1, with no clear D. In germline, CDR1 is LNHDA, CDR2 SQIVND (reference sequence). Trimming stripped 9 bases from V and 1 base from J, with 18 bases between. CDR3 length: 15 amino acids. The CDR3 DNA follows: TGTGCCAGCCTGCGGGGTAGCCTAGGGAACACTGAAGCTTTCTTT. Its protein is CASLRGSLGNTEAFF.

This clone was observed a handful of times. CDR3 sequence: CSVRDSAGGEAFF. DNA of the CDR3: TGCAGCGTTAGGGACTCCGCGGGGGGTGAAGCTTTCTTT. The V call is TRBV29-1, the J call TRBJ1-1, with TRBD1 as a possible D gene (5 bases). CDR1 is SQVTM, CDR2 ANQGSEA, per germline. V was shortened by 5 bases and J by 7 bases, with 17 bases between the two germline ends. The CDR3 sequence is 13 residues long.